The source of this TCR beta chain is a study of blood T cell repertoires in COVID-19. In the study overall: Spain, Italy and the United States supplied samples that represented acute and convalescent COVID-19. Sample material is recorded as cDNA or gDNA derived from T cells, B-cell-depleted T cells, or PBMCs.

Germline V gives CDR1 KGHSH, CDR2 LQKENI. V lost 1 base, J lost 4 bases, and 7 bases lay in between. The CDR3 is 14 amino acids. Authors' analysis steps: Nucleated cell counts were estimated from reference gene primer amplification. Data came from immunoSEQ multiplex PCR; TCRdb stores just in-frame clones and leaves some out. D and trimming come from the DNA, and the V and J calls and clone size come from that table. This sample has 190,000 or so clones, with under 90% found just once. The chain links TRBV18 to TRBJ2-2; D is perhaps TRBD1 (5 bases). Sequences were obtained from peripheral blood. The sequence came from a man aged 35-49 years with acute or convalescent COVID-19. The CDR3 region has the DNA TGTGCCAGCTCACCACAGGGGCCCACCGGGGAGCTGTTTTTT. This translates into CASSPQGPTGELFF.